The source of this TCR beta chain is a study of cytomegalovirus exposure and HLA in healthy donors. Healthy bone marrow donors formed the donor group. The ends were cut back, 3 bases at V and 3 bases at J, with 11 bases in the middle. In germline, CDR1 is SNHLY, CDR2 FYNNEI. The CDR3 covers 15 residues. Points from the study as a whole: Most likely, a cluster of highly shared sequence variants arose as a sequencing artifact. Follow-up analysis found HLA locus-dependent TCR association rates, highest for DRB1 and lowest for HLA-C. An analysis done earlier found most TCR beta V segments productive about 87% or about 30% of the time.

Primers for the PCR totalled 60 Vbeta and 13 Jbeta. Data came from immunoSEQ multiplex PCR; TCRdb stores just in-frame clones and leaves some out. The sample lists 120,000 to 150,000 clones, over 70% occurring once. Regarding this clone: The antigen remains undetermined.

The V call is TRBV2, the J call TRBJ1-4; the D is unclear. This clonotype originated in a man aged 25-45 years in good health and CMV-seropositive. The sample taken for sequencing was PBMCs. The CDR3 here is CASSENSLPNEKLFF. The CDR3 nucleotides read TGTGCCAGCAGTGAGAACAGTCTGCCTAATGAAAAACTGTTTTTT. Drawing the rest from reference TRBV2 and TRBJ1-4, the complete variable domain is EPEVTQTPSHQVTQMGQEVILRCVPISNHLYFYWYRQILGQKVEFLVSFYNNEISEKSEIFDDQFSVERPDGSNFTLKIRSTKLEDSAMYFCASSENSLPNEKLFFGSGTQLSVL.